This T cell receptor (beta chain) was sequenced in a study of cytomegalovirus exposure and HLA in healthy donors. Whole-study findings and limits: Earlier findings revealed that most TCR beta V segments proved productive either about 87% or about 30% of the time. It was 160 or so TCR beta chains that were listed as cytomegalovirus-associated.

As for this clone: The antigen remains unidentified.

PCR employed 60 Vbeta and 13 Jbeta primers. Data came from immunoSEQ multiplex PCR; TCRdb stores just in-frame clones and leaves some out. The table lists more than 95,000 clones, around 70% of them singletons. Sequenced input: PBMCs. The TCR comes from a woman younger than 30 in good health and CMV-seronegative.

The DNA of the CDR3 is TGTGCCAGCAGCGACCCTGGGACTAGCGGATACACAGATACGCAGTATTTT. Protein sequence: CASSDPGTSGYTDTQYF. This chain links TRBV9 with TRBJ2-3, with 11 bases that match TRBD2. V shed 3 bases and J 2 bases; nucleotides not matched to a gene: 8. Germline-derived CDR1 and CDR2 are SGDLS and YYNGEE. This CDR3 is 17 amino acids long.